These T cell receptor beta chains were read from a single sample in a study of CXCR3-negative and CXCR3-positive naive CD8 T cells. TCRdb reanalyzed the 5' RACE reads, giving one entry per CDR3 protein sequence and no DNA. The data include 4,500 to 6,500 distinct CDR3 sequences; the top ten clones carry more than 1.4%. The sequenced sample was naive CXCR3+ CD8+ T cells from blood. The receptors stem from a human donor in good health. Some clones in this sample may be carry-over from other donors' samples. CDR3s include the opening cysteine and the closing phenylalanine or tryptophan. Clone size is not always given. Where it is, it says once, few, many or a class for expanded clones.

CASREPAWYEQFF	TRBV2	.	TRBJ2-1
CASQTYNEQFF	TRBV2	.	TRBJ2-1
CSAPNFWTVPPNEQFF	TRBV29-1	medium-sized	TRBJ2-1
CASSLRQPSNQPQHF	TRBV27	medium-sized	TRBJ1-5
CSAEGDTNTEAFF	TRBV29-1	medium-sized	TRBJ1-1
CASSWTTQHEQYF	TRBV25-1	medium-sized	TRBJ2-7
CSVEDPGGREEQYF	TRBV29-1	medium-sized	TRBJ2-7
CSVGLAGFQETQYF	TRBV29-1	medium-sized	TRBJ2-5
CASSVDGGGGNEQFF	TRBV9	medium-sized	TRBJ2-1
CASSITSGRANEQFF	TRBV7-9	medium-sized	TRBJ2-1
CASGLEAVAFF	TRBV12-5	.	TRBJ1-1
CASSAGASTNVLTF	TRBV7-9	medium-sized	TRBJ2-6
CASSQGLAGGPLETQYF	TRBV3-1	medium-sized	TRBJ2-5
CASSPGPIGQETQYF	TRBV11-1	.	TRBJ2-5
CASSLNSNEQFF	TRBV27	medium-sized	TRBJ2-1
CSAPRRSGRLDEQFF	TRBV20-1	.	TRBJ2-1
CASSLGDLLNEQFF	TRBV9	.	TRBJ2-1
CATSDAEETQYF	TRBV24-1	medium-sized	TRBJ2-5
CASSENGAGETQYF	TRBV25-1	medium-sized	TRBJ2-5
CASIRQGDNEQFF	TRBV12-3/TRBV12-4	medium-sized	TRBJ2-1